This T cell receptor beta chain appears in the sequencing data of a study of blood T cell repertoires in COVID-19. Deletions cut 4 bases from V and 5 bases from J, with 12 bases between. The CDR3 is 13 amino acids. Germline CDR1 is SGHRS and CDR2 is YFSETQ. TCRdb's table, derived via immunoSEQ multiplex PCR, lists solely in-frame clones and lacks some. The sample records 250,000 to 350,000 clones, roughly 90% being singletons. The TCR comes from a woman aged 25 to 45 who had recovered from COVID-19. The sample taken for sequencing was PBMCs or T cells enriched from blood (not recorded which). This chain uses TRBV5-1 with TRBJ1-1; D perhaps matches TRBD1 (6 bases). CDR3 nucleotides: TGCGCCAGCAGCCCAGGGGATCGGACTGAAGCTTTCTTT. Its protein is CASSPGDRTEAFF.